Presented here are 3 T cell receptor beta chains from one specimen sequenced in a study of CD8 T cells in ankylosing spondylitis. Each CDR3 protein is one row after TCRdb ran MiXCR on the 5' RACE reads. Of about 250,000 distinct CDR3 sequences in the sample, about 30% were seen once. Sample: blood, either unsorted or a sorted T cell fraction (not recorded which). Receptor source: a male donor with ankylosing spondylitis or in good health (not recorded which).

The rearrangement uses TRBV4-1 and TRBJ2-7; TRBD1 matches at 8 bases. Trimming removed 4 bases from V and 5 bases from J; junction bases left unmatched: 4. The CDR3 spans 13 residues. CDR1 is MGHRA and CDR2 is YSYEKL in the germline V gene. The CDR3 coding sequence is TGCGCCAGCAGCCGGACAGGGTTGCACGAGCAGTACTTC. It encodes CASSRTGLHEQYF.

Only a few counts were recorded for this clonotype. The chain has TRBV7-9 and TRBJ1-1; 7 nucleotides align to TRBD1. Germline-derived CDR1 and CDR2 are SEHNR and FQNEAQ (reference sequence). Trimming cost V 5 bases and J 2 bases; bases outside gene matches: 11. This CDR3 contains 16 residues. CDR3 residues: CASSPWGGQDNTEAFF. CDR3 nucleotide sequence: TGTGCCAGCAGCCCCTGGGGTGGACAGGATAACACTGAAGCTTTCTTT.

This chain connects TRBV20-1 to TRBJ2-3; 8 bases are a match to TRBD1. The CDR3 totals 13 residues. Germline CDR1 and CDR2: DFQATT and SNEGSKA (reference sequence). The trim removed 8 bases at V and 2 bases at J, leaving 6 bases unmatched. The CDR3 sequence is CSYRQGPTDTQYF. The CDR3, as DNA: TGCAGTTATAGACAGGGGCCCACAGATACGCAGTATTTT.